Presented here are 7 T cell receptor beta chains from one specimen sequenced in a study of T cells in Graves' hyperthyroidism and ophthalmopathy. Using RNA transcripts as the source, TCR beta CDR3 regions were amplified. First-round RT-PCR with HTBI primers amplified the TCR CDR3 region. TCRdb reprocessed the multiplex PCR reads with MiXCR, giving one entry per CDR3 protein. The sample has roughly 740,000 distinct CDR3 sequences, 15% to 20% seen once. The sequencing input was blood. These TCRs come from a man aged 18 to 30 with Graves' hyperthyroidism.

This clonotype was counted between two and nine times. This rearrangement joins TRBV20-1 to TRBJ2-5; 8 bases line up with TRBD1. The CDR3 sequence is 13 residues long. Germline V gene sequence: CDR1 DFQATT, CDR2 SNEGSKA (reference sequence). Germline trimming cut 1 base from V and 5 bases from J; bases unmatched to any gene: 3. Here the CDR3 DNA reads TGCAGTGCTAGAGGGACAGGGACGGAGACCCAGTACTTC. Translated, it gives CSARGTGTETQYF.

This clonotype was seen at least ten times. This chain uses TRBV3-1 with TRBJ2-1, with D possibly TRBD1 on 6 matching bases. Germline-derived CDR1 and CDR2 are LGHDT and YNNKEL (reference sequence). The V end was cut by 3 bases, the J end by 4 bases, with 16 bases between. The CDR3 consists of 16 residues. CDR3 amino acids: CASSHLGQGIYNEQFF. The DNA for the CDR3 is TGTGCCAGCAGCCACTTAGGTCAGGGGATATACAATGAGCAGTTCTTC.

This clonotype turned up a few times. The chain combines TRBV2 with TRBJ1-3; tentatively, D is TRBD1 (5 bases). From germline, CDR1 is SNHLY and CDR2 FYNNEI. V was pared by 3 bases and J by 0 bases, with 9 bases between. The CDR3 sequence is 15 residues long. The CDR3 DNA is TGTGCCAGCAGTGATGACAGAGCCTCTGGAAACACCATATATTTT. This encodes CASSDDRASGNTIYF.

The chain combines TRBV28 with TRBJ1-5; possibly TRBD1 for D (5 bases). The CDR3 contains 15 residues. V was cut by 6 bases and J by 5 bases, with 17 bases left in between. Germline lookup yields CDR1 MDHEN and CDR2 SYDVKM. The CDR3: CASSRQVRGDQPQHF. CDR3 DNA: TGTGCCAGCAGCCGGCAGGTGAGAGGGGATCAGCCCCAGCATTTT.

This clonotype has more than one count but fewer than ten. The chain carries TRBV2 and TRBJ1-5, with D perhaps matching TRBD1 (5 bases). The V and J ends lost 7 bases and 0 bases respectively, with 13 bases between them. Germline values: CDR1 SNHLY, CDR2 FYNNEI. The CDR3 runs to 15 residues. The CDR3 reads CASTMTVNSNQPQHF. The CDR3 DNA follows: TGTGCCAGCACTATGACAGTCAATAGCAATCAGCCCCAGCATTTT.

This clonotype was detected ten times or more. V and J are TRBV28 and TRBJ1-4; TRBD1 aligns across 8 bases. With V trimmed by 7 bases and J by 8 bases, 12 bases remained unmatched. CDR1 is MDHEN and CDR2 is SYDVKM in the germline V gene. This CDR3 has 15 amino acids. The CDR3 loop is CASNRQATGEEKLFF. CDR3 in DNA: TGTGCCAGCAATCGCCAAGCGACAGGGGAAGAAAAACTGTTTTTT.

This clonotype appeared many times. The CDR3 loop is CASSDLTSGRYNEQFF. CDR3 DNA sequence: TGTGCCAGCAGTGACCTGACTAGCGGGAGGTACAATGAGCAGTTCTTC. The V gene is TRBV6-1, the J gene TRBJ2-1; 13 nucleotides line up with TRBD2. Trimming took 3 bases from V and 4 from J; bases not matched to a gene: 3. The CDR3 is 16 amino acids. Germline V lookup: CDR1 MNHNS, CDR2 SASEGT.